This TCR beta chain was captured by sequencing in a study of tumor-infiltrating lymphocytes in primary liver carcinoma. Study-level points and caveats: Relative to tumor region pairs, the tumor-adjacent and tumor-blood pairs showed overlap that was lower.

A word on this clonotype: Its antigen is unknown.

A constant-region primer served to make TCR beta cDNA from about 500 ng total RNA. Nested multiplex PCR, run for three rounds with slightly modified ARM-PCR, yielded TCR beta libraries. Amplification in the first two PCR rounds was performed using TRBV1-TRBV30 forward primers and a C-beta reverse primer for around 10 cycles each. TCRdb independently ran MiXCR on the multiplex PCR reads; one entry per CDR3 protein. The table has about 200,000 distinct CDR3 sequences, roughly 61% seen once; the top ten hold about 7.1%. The authors took blood RNA from unsorted whole blood and also extracted germline DNA. V shed 10 bases, J shed 0 bases, and the junction held 8 bases outside the gene matches. Germline V gene data show CDR1 as MNHNY and CDR2 as SVGAGI (reference sequence). The CDR3 spans 15 residues.

The sample taken for sequencing was peripheral blood. The source is a woman in her fifties or sixties with primary liver carcinoma and hepatitis B virus infection. The genes are TRBV6-6 and TRBJ2-2; 7 bases fit TRBD2. The chain's CDR3 is CANTTGGANTGELFF. For the CDR3, the DNA is TGTGCCAACACTACTGGGGGGGCGAACACCGGGGAGCTGTTTTTT.